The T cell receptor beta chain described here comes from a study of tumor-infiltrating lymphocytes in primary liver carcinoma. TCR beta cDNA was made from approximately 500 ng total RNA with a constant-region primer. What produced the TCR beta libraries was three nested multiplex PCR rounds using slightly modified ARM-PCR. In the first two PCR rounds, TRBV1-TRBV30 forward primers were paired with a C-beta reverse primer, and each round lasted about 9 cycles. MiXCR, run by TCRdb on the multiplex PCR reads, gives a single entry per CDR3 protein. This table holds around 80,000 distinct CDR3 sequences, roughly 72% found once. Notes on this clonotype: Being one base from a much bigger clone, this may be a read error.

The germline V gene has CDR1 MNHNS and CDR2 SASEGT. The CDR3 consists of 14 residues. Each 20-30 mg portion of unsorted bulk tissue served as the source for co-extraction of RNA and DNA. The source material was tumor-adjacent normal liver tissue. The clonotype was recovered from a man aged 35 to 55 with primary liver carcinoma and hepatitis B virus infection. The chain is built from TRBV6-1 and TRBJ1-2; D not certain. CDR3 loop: CTSSEIRDNYGYTF. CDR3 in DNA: TGTACCAGCAGTGAAATTCGGGATAACTATGGCTACACCTTC.